A single sample gave rise to the 14 T cell receptor beta chains below, sequenced in a study of post-analysis software for immune sequencing data. Study-level results: A few TRBV segments were significantly more frequent in patients than in controls. TRBV5-6, TRBV5-1 and TRBV20-1 were among these segments.

Every TCR beta cDNA library bore unique molecular identifiers. TCRdb itself ran the PCR reads through MiXCR, one entry per CDR3 protein. Of 350,000 to 450,000 distinct CDR3 sequences listed, 30% to 45% are singletons. These receptors' targets are unknown. Sequences were obtained from blood. The receptors were sampled from a girl under 18 with multiple sclerosis.

V usage is TRBV4-3 and J usage is TRBJ2-5, with TRBD1 identical over 9 bases. Trimming cost V 3 bases and J 4 bases; bases outside gene matches: 6. This CDR3 has 15 amino acids. Germline V gene lookup returns CDR1 LGHNA and CDR2 YSLEER. CDR3 bases: TGCGCCAGCAGCCAGATGGGACAGGGTGGAGAGACCCAGTACTTC. Protein: CASSQMGQGGETQYF.

V gene TRBV7-9 combines with J gene TRBJ2-7; possible D gene TRBD1, 5 bases. CDR1 and CDR2 from the germline V gene are SEHNR and FQNEAQ (reference sequence). This CDR3 comprises 14 residues. The V gene lost 4 bases and the J gene lost 2 bases, with 12 bases spanning the gap. CDR3 sequence (DNA): TGTGCCAGCAGCTCGGTGACAGATCCCTACGAGCAGTACTTC. Its protein is CASSSVTDPYEQYF.

The chain uses TRBV24-1 and TRBJ2-7; 8 bases are shared with TRBD2. The DNA end favors TRBJ2-5, so the J call may be wrong. The CDR3 has 14 amino acids. Germline lookup yields CDR1 KGHDR and CDR2 SFDVKD. The CDR3 spells CATSDGLAEETQYF. DNA for the CDR3: TGTGCCACCAGTGACGGACTAGCCGAGGAGACCCAGTACTTC.

This clonotype was counted a few times. The genes are TRBV6-4 and TRBJ2-1; 7 positions match TRBD1. The trim removed 6 bases at V and 3 bases at J, leaving 5 bases unmatched. The CDR3 has 14 residues. The germline V gene has CDR1 MRHNA and CDR2 SNTAGT. The CDR3: CASRPQGNYNEQFF. DNA for the CDR3: TGTGCCAGCAGACCACAGGGGAACTACAATGAGCAGTTCTTC.

The chain carries TRBV4-1 and TRBJ2-7; unclear D gene. CDR3 length: 16 residues. Germline V lookup: CDR1 MGHRA, CDR2 YSYEKL. V dropped 3 bases and J dropped 2 bases, with 17 bases sitting between them. This CDR3 is CASSQAPVRRTYEQYF. CDR3 coding DNA: TGCGCCAGCAGCCAGGCGCCTGTGCGCCGTACCTACGAGCAGTACTTC.

This clonotype was recorded at least ten times. The DNA for the CDR3 is TGTGCCAGCAGTGGCCCTTCCGGGACCTATCGCTCCTACAATGAGCAGTTCTTC. Translation: CASSGPSGTYRSYNEQFF. The rearrangement links TRBV25-1 to TRBJ2-1; D is possibly TRBD1 or TRBD2 (5 bases each). Germline V CDR1 and CDR2: MGHDK, SYGVNS. V was pared by 4 bases and J by 0 bases, with 19 bases between. The CDR3 contains 18 residues.

The sample holds a few counts of this clonotype. V gene TRBV12-3 or TRBV12-4 combines with J gene TRBJ1-6, with a weak D call TRBD1 (5 bases). With 1 base removed from V and 10 bases from J, the gap between germline ends came to 5 bases. The CDR3 runs to 12 residues. This chain's CDR3 is CASSLGGSPLHF. Written as DNA, the CDR3 is TGTGCCAGCAGTTTAGGGGGGTCACCCCTCCACTTT.

V and J are TRBV5-1 and TRBJ2-2, with D unclear. The CDR3 has 13 amino acids. The germline V gene encodes CDR1 SGHRS and CDR2 YFSETQ. V lost 1 base and J 7 bases, leaving 8 bases between the germline ends. As DNA, the CDR3 is TGCGCCAGCAGCTTGTTCGAGGTCGGGGAGCTGTTTTTT. Protein: CASSLFEVGELFF.

This clonotype was seen more than once but under ten times. The chain joins TRBV10-2 to TRBJ2-5; D remains unclear. This CDR3 is built from 11 residues. Per the germline V gene, CDR1 is WSHSY and CDR2 is SAAADI. Trimming took 9 bases from V and 5 from J, leaving 10 bases between them. This CDR3 is CASQAGETQYF. CDR3 nucleotides: TGCGCCAGTCAGGCCGGGGAGACCCAGTACTTC.

This clonotype was seen a single time. V usage is TRBV7-9 and J usage is TRBJ1-2; D may be TRBD1 (5 bases). The CDR3 length is 14 residues. The germline V and J ends were trimmed by 5 bases and 2 bases, with 12 bases remaining between them. The germline V gene has CDR1 SEHNR and CDR2 FQNEAQ (reference sequence). CDR3 amino acids: CASSRRGTNYGYTF. The CDR3 region has the DNA TGTGCCAGCAGCCGACGGGGGACCAACTATGGCTACACCTTC.

This clonotype was counted a single time. This chain joins TRBV6-2 or TRBV6-3 and TRBJ2-7; 8 bases align to TRBD1. From germline, CDR1 is MNHEY and CDR2 SVGEGT. The CDR3 covers 15 residues. V dropped 7 bases and J dropped 5; count of bases not matched to a gene: 13. The CDR3 sequence: CASTKAGQGIHEQYF. The CDR3 DNA sequence: TGTGCCAGCACCAAGGCAGGACAGGGAATCCACGAGCAGTACTTC.

This clonotype was counted between two and nine times. The J gene is TRBJ1-2, the V gene TRBV9; D perhaps matches TRBD1 (5 bases). The CDR3 covers 13 residues. Germline assignment: CDR1 SGDLS and CDR2 YYNGEE. V was cut by 4 bases and J by 8 bases, with 15 bases left in between. The CDR3 region has the DNA TGTGCCAGCAGCCCAGCCTATGGGGACGGCTACACCTTC. Its translation is CASSPAYGDGYTF.

Concerning this clonotype: Germline is not matched at one junction end, which may reflect a read error. The chain is built from TRBV12-3 or TRBV12-4 and TRBJ2-3, with a possible D match to TRBD2 (5 bases). The CDR3 sequence is 14 residues long. The CDR3 nucleotides read TGTACCAGCAGTTTATTTAGCGGCACAGATACGCAGTATTTT. It yields the protein CTSSLFSGTDTQYF.

This clonotype appeared a few times. V and J are TRBV7-6 and TRBJ2-1; no clear D. CDR1 is SGHVS, CDR2 FNYEAQ, per germline. This CDR3 has 16 residues. V was clipped by 5 bases and J by 1 base, with 15 bases between them. The CDR3 DNA follows: TGTGCCAGCAGCCCCGCTTCGGGTCGTTCCTACAATGAGCAGTTCTTC. Amino acids: CASSPASGRSYNEQFF.